A selection of T cell receptor beta chains follows, all from one sample in a study of T-cell memory formation after mild COVID-19. MiXCR, run by TCRdb on the 5' RACE reads, gives a single entry per CDR3 protein. The repertoire holds over 45,000 distinct CDR3 sequences, with roughly a quarter as singletons. The sequencing input was PBMCs or a T cell subset sorted from them (not recorded which). All receptors derive from a man in his late teens or twenties who had mild COVID-19 (a few samples of this study predate the infection). Cell type and time point are not known. The CDR3 runs from the conserved cysteine through the conserved F or W. The order of the fields is CDR3 protein, CDR3 DNA, J gene, D gene, V gene, clone size. A D gene is named only where the DNA matches it firmly. The size entry is marked missing in some rows and otherwise reads once, few, many or a size class.

CASSMRGNTGELFF | TGTGCCAGCAGCATGAGGGGGAACACCGGGGAGCTGTTTTTT | TRBJ2-2 | . | TRBV7-8 | few
CASSYVRTGGTEAFF | TGTGCCAGCAGTTATGTCCGGACAGGGGGCACTGAAGCTTTCTTT | TRBJ1-1 | TRBD1 | TRBV6-5 | .
CASSLGRRDSYLMNTEAFF | TGCGCCAGCAGCTTGGGCCGACGGGACAGCTACCTCATGAACACTGAAGCTTTCTTT | TRBJ1-1 | TRBD1 | TRBV5-1 | .
CASSPGGRNYGYTF | TGCGCCAGCAGTCCGGGAGGGCGCAACTATGGCTACACCTTC | TRBJ1-2 | . | TRBV5-1 | few
CASIPLGGRGYTF | TGTGCCAGCATCCCCTTAGGAGGACGGGGCTACACCTTC | TRBJ1-2 | . | TRBV7-9 | few
CASSLGLKALNTEAFF | TGTGCCAGCAGCTTAGGTTTGAAGGCTCTGAACACTGAAGCTTTCTTT | TRBJ1-1 | . | TRBV11-2 | few
CASSQDGPEAFF | TGTGCCAGCAGCCAAGATGGACCAGAAGCTTTCTTT | TRBJ1-1 | . | TRBV4-2 | few
CASSQTLLAGTVDALRADTQYF | TGTGCCAGCAGTCAAACCCTTCTCGCCGGGACAGTTGACGCCTTGCGCGCAGATACGCAGTATTTT | TRBJ2-3 | TRBD1 | TRBV25-1 | many
CASSRSAGGLNTGELFF | TGTGCCAGCAGCCGAAGTGCAGGGGGCCTGAACACCGGGGAGCTGTTTTTT | TRBJ2-2 | TRBD1 | TRBV6-5 | .
CASSLGLATNTGELFF | TGTGCCAGCAGCTTAGGGCTAGCGACGAACACCGGGGAGCTGTTTTTT | TRBJ2-2 | . | TRBV11-2 | once
CASSQAPTGVYEQYF | TGCGCCAGCAGCCAAGCACCCACAGGGGTCTACGAGCAGTACTTC | TRBJ2-7 | TRBD1 | TRBV4-1 | .
CASSEGTGGYNEQFF | TGTGCCAGCAGTGAAGGGACAGGGGGCTACAATGAGCAGTTCTTC | TRBJ2-1 | TRBD1 | TRBV6-1 | .
CASSGDPGQLGVSTDTQYF | TGCGCCAGCAGCGGGGACCCGGGACAGCTGGGTGTTAGCACAGATACGCAGTATTTT | TRBJ2-3 | TRBD1 | TRBV5-1 | .
CASSLLGGSYNSPLHF | TGCGCCAGCAGCTTGTTGGGGGGCTCCTATAATTCACCCCTCCACTTT | TRBJ1-6 | . | TRBV5-1 | .
CATSQARPGTGEFF | TGTGCCACCAGCCAAGCACGCCCCGGGACAGGGGAGTTTTTT | TRBJ2-3 | TRBD1 | TRBV15 | few
CASSLWGPGYEQYF | TGTGCCAGCAGCTTATGGGGCCCGGGCTACGAGCAGTACTTC | TRBJ2-7 | . | TRBV7-6 | .
CASSRTGTAPSYEQYF | TGCGCCAGCAGCCGAACAGGGACAGCACCCTCCTACGAGCAGTACTTC | TRBJ2-7 | TRBD1 | TRBV4-1 | .
CSARYDEQFF | TGCAGTGCCAGGTACGATGAGCAGTTCTTC | TRBJ2-1 | . | TRBV20-1 | .
CASSQDRAFFTDTQYF | TGCGCCAGCAGCCAAGACAGGGCTTTCTTCACAGATACGCAGTATTTT | TRBJ2-3 | . | TRBV4-3 | .
CASSFGTEEHEQFF | TGCGCCAGCAGCTTCGGGACAGAAGAACATGAGCAGTTCTTC | TRBJ2-1 | TRBD1 | TRBV5-1 | .
CASSPWTGTNTEAFF | TGTGCCAGCAGCCCTTGGACAGGAACGAACACTGAAGCTTTCTTT | TRBJ1-1 | TRBD1 | TRBV16 | .
CSARDLTGSYEQYF | TGCAGTGCTAGAGACTTGACAGGGTCCTACGAGCAGTACTTC | TRBJ2-7 | TRBD1 | TRBV20-1 | .
CASANRARSETQYF | TGTGCCAGCGCCAACAGGGCGAGATCCGAGACCCAGTACTTC | TRBJ2-5 | . | TRBV6-5 | .
CASSQDSGPRGGKQYF | TGCGCCAGCAGCCAAGATTCGGGGCCCCGCGGGGGGAAGCAGTACTTC | TRBJ2-7 | TRBD2 | TRBV4-1 | .
CASSPGHLGVSYGYTF | TGCGCCAGCAGCCCGGGCCATTTGGGGGTGTCCTATGGCTACACCTTC | TRBJ1-2 | . | TRBV4-1 | .
CASSYSLASSTDTQYF | TGTGCCAGCAGTTACTCGCTAGCGTCTAGCACAGATACGCAGTATTTT | TRBJ2-3 | . | TRBV6-5 | few
CASSLRPDYNEQFF | TGCGCCAGCAGCCTCCGACCCGATTACAATGAGCAGTTCTTC | TRBJ2-1 | . | TRBV4-1 | .
CASPARASGGPDTQYF | TGTGCCAGCCCCGCGAGGGCTAGCGGGGGGCCAGATACGCAGTATTTT | TRBJ2-3 | TRBD2 | TRBV2 | .
CASSQELVSGTEAFF | TGCGCCAGCAGCCAAGAATTGGTGTCTGGCACTGAAGCTTTCTTT | TRBJ1-1 | . | TRBV4-1 | .
CASSDSKSVNEQFF | TGTGCCAGCAGCGACTCGAAGTCGGTCAATGAGCAGTTCTTC | TRBJ2-1 | . | TRBV27 | .
CASSSSWDREYEQYF | TGTGCCAGCAGCTCCTCCTGGGACAGGGAATACGAGCAGTACTTC | TRBJ2-7 | TRBD1 | TRBV11-3 | .
CASQQAPGRVSPLHF | TGTGCCAGCCAACAGGCCCCCGGGCGGGTTTCACCCCTCCACTTT | TRBJ1-6 | . | TRBV7-2 | .
CATSEHTGTSARYTF | TGTGCCACCAGTGAGCATACGGGGACATCCGCTCGCTACACCTTC | TRBJ1-2 | . | TRBV24-1 | .
CASSSSLASETQYF | TGTGCCAGCAGCTCGTCTCTAGCTTCGGAGACCCAGTACTTC | TRBJ2-5 | . | TRBV7-6 | medium-sized
CASRARGGLNEQFF | TGTGCCAGCAGGGCCCGGGGGGGGCTGAATGAGCAGTTCTTC | TRBJ2-1 | TRBD2 | TRBV5-6 | .
CASTLGRAHEQFF | TGCGCCAGCACCCTTGGGAGGGCCCATGAGCAGTTCTTC | TRBJ2-1 | TRBD2 | TRBV5-1 | few
CASSSGEGGEQYF | TGTGCCAGCAGCTCCGGGGAGGGGGGCGAGCAGTACTTC | TRBJ2-7 | . | TRBV7-3 | few
CASSVAGGSYNEQFF | TGTGCCAGCAGTGTAGCGGGGGGATCCTACAATGAGCAGTTCTTC | TRBJ2-1 | TRBD2 | TRBV12-3/TRBV12-4 | .
CASSAGTIDGTRDNEQFF | TGTGCCAGCAGTGCCGGCACGATCGATGGGACTAGGGACAATGAGCAGTTCTTC | TRBJ2-1 | TRBD2 | TRBV2 | few
CASSVLAGDPGAQYF | TGTGCCAGCAGTGTCCTAGCGGGGGACCCCGGGGCGCAGTATTTT | TRBJ2-3 | TRBD2 | TRBV12-3/TRBV12-4 | .
CASSTQGNLFTDTQYF | TGTGCCAGCAGTACCCAGGGGAATTTATTCACAGATACGCAGTATTTT | TRBJ2-3 | . | TRBV12-3/TRBV12-4 | .
CASSQEGQGLTEAFF | TGTGCCAGCAGCCAAGAGGGCCAGGGCCTGACTGAAGCTTTCTTT | TRBJ1-1 | . | TRBV3-1 | .